The 13 T cell receptor beta chains below all came from one sample that was sequenced in a study of blood T cells in healthy people across ages. With a J-beta primer mix and a sample-barcoded 5' primer, a second PCR ran about 7 to 11 cycles. TCRdb called the 5' RACE reads again in MiXCR, with one record for every CDR3 protein. The sample carries more than 650,000 distinct CDR3 sequences, 22% recorded once. Sequencing input: blood. These receptors originate from a man between 65 and 85 years old in good health.

This clonotype was detected a few times. The chain uses TRBV19 and TRBJ1-2, with 8 bases that match TRBD1. Germline loops: CDR1 LNHDA, CDR2 SQIVND (reference sequence). The CDR3 totals 13 residues. V shed 7 bases, J shed 7 bases, and the junction held 8 bases outside the gene matches. Here the CDR3 DNA reads TGTGCCAGTACCCATAAGACAGGGGTTGGCTACACCTTC. Translating gives CASTHKTGVGYTF.

A note on this clonotype: One end of the junction does not line up with germline, which may come from a read error. The CDR3 spells CASSLRDSSNYGYTF. In DNA, the CDR3 is TGCGCCAGCAGCTTGCGGGACAGTTCGAACTACGGCTACACCTTC. The rearrangement joins TRBV5-1 to TRBJ1-2, with TRBD1 matching 7 bases. The length of the CDR3 is 15 residues. Germline values: CDR1 SGHRS, CDR2 YFSETQ.

This clonotype showed up just a few times. The CDR3 DNA sequence: TGCGCCAGCAGCTTTCTAGCGCAAAGCTCCTACAATGAGCAGTTCTTC. The encoded protein is CASSFLAQSSYNEQFF. This chain uses TRBV5-1 with TRBJ2-1, with a weak D call TRBD2 (6 bases). This CDR3 comprises 16 residues. Germline V gene lookup returns CDR1 SGHRS and CDR2 YFSETQ. The ends were cut back, 2 bases at V and 0 bases at J, with 12 bases in the middle.

The V call is TRBV9, the J call TRBJ2-7; TRBD1 matches 9 bases. CDR3 length: 16 residues. Germline V gene lookup returns CDR1 SGDLS and CDR2 YYNGEE. Trimming removed 4 bases from V and 1 base from J; junction bases left unmatched: 9. CDR3 nucleotide sequence: TGTGCCAGCAGCCCAGACGCCGGGACAGGGTCCTACGAGCAGTACTTC. It yields the protein CASSPDAGTGSYEQYF.

This rearrangement joins TRBV15 to TRBJ2-7, with TRBD2 identical over 13 bases. CDR1 is LNHNV and CDR2 is YYDKDF in the germline V gene (reference sequence). V gave up 1 base and J gave up 4 bases; unmatched junction bases: 1. The CDR3 extends over 15 amino acids. CDR3 amino acids: CATSRGTSGGYEQYF. The CDR3 coding sequence is TGTGCCACCAGCAGAGGGACTAGCGGGGGATACGAGCAGTACTTC.

This clonotype appeared a few times. V is TRBV12-3 or TRBV12-4 and J is TRBJ1-2; possibly TRBD1 for D (5 bases). This CDR3 spans 14 amino acids. Deletions cut 7 bases from V and 1 base from J, with 13 bases between. The CDR3 spells CASTQGGSNYGYTF. The CDR3 nucleotides read TGTGCCAGCACGCAGGGAGGGAGTAACTATGGCTACACCTTC.

This clonotype came up a few times. The chain is built from TRBV10-1 and TRBJ2-7; perhaps TRBD2 as D (5 bases). The germline CDR1 and CDR2 sequences are WNHNN and SYGVQD (reference sequence). V lost 0 bases and J 1 base, leaving 10 bases between the germline ends. This CDR3 region has 15 residues. In DNA, the CDR3 is TGCGCCAGCAGTGAGTCTACGGGGTCTTCCTACGAGCAGTACTTC. It translates to CASSESTGSSYEQYF.

The chain carries TRBV5-1 and TRBJ1-1, with D uncertain. Germline lookup yields CDR1 SGHRS and CDR2 YFSETQ. V lost 3 bases and J lost 2, with 11 bases in between. CDR3 length equals 14 residues. Here the CDR3 DNA reads TGCGCCAGCAGCTGGGATGCAGCCAACACTGAAGCTTTCTTT. It translates to CASSWDAANTEAFF.

The rearrangement uses TRBV20-1 and TRBJ2-3, with TRBD2 as a possible D gene (6 bases). The V and J ends lost 3 bases and 1 base respectively, with 11 bases between them. Per germline, CDR1 DFQATT and CDR2 SNEGSKA (reference sequence). This CDR3 spans 14 amino acids. CDR3 sequence reads: CSASSSGRTDTQYF. In DNA, the CDR3 is TGCAGTGCTAGCAGTAGCGGCCGCACAGATACGCAGTATTTT.

The V call is TRBV29-1, the J call TRBJ1-3, with 8 bases fitting TRBD1. The J segment lost 0 bases and the V segment lost 6 bases, leaving 7 bases of the junction unmatched. Germline lookup yields CDR1 SQVTM and CDR2 ANQGSEA. There are 15 residues in the CDR3. The CDR3 DNA sequence: TGCAGCGTGGGTGCAGGGGGCGGCTCTGGAAACACCATATATTTT. Protein sequence: CSVGAGGGSGNTIYF.

The chain has TRBV7-9 and TRBJ1-3; tentative D call: TRBD1 (5 bases). The CDR3 covers 16 residues. V lost 5 bases, J lost 0 bases, and 14 bases lay in between. Germline V CDR1 and CDR2: SEHNR, FQNEAQ (reference sequence). The CDR3 protein is CASSHGGGPSGNTIYF. The CDR3 nucleotides read TGTGCCAGCAGCCACGGCGGGGGACCCTCTGGAAACACCATATATTTT. Supplemented by reference TRBV7-9 and TRBJ1-3, the full variable domain reads DTGVSQNPRHKITKRGQNVTFRCDPISEHNRLYWYRQTLGQGPEFLTYFQNEAQLEKSRLLSDRFSAERPKGSFSTLEIQRTEQGDSAMYLCASSHGGGPSGNTIYFGEGSWLTVV.

The chain recombines TRBV24-1 with TRBJ2-5; 8 positions agree with TRBD1. The junction had 4 bases not matched to a gene; V was cut back by 4 bases and J by 1 base. The length of the CDR3 is 15 residues. Germline-derived CDR1 and CDR2 are KGHDR and SFDVKD. The DNA for the CDR3 is TGTGCCACCAGTGAGTTAACAGGGGGCCAAGAGACCCAGTACTTC. It codes for CATSELTGGQETQYF.

This clonotype has just a few counts. This rearrangement joins TRBV4-3 to TRBJ2-4; perhaps TRBD1 as D (6 bases). Germline V gives CDR1 LGHNA, CDR2 YSLEER. V was shortened by 0 bases and J by 3 bases, with 15 bases between the two germline ends. The length of the CDR3 is 17 residues. For the CDR3, the DNA is TGCGCCAGCAGCCAAGATTTCGGAGGACAGATCAAAAACATTCAGTACTTC. It is translated as CASSQDFGGQIKNIQYF.